The 32 T cell receptor beta chains presented below share a single source sample, sequenced in a study of blood T cell repertoires in COVID-19 (dated by TCRdb to 2020 to 2022). Library generation was performed with the immunoSEQ multiplex PCR assay. The clones in this table, taken by TCRdb from immuneACCESS, are in-frame only. Not every clone is retained; where verified, under half of the shortfall comes from an unresolved V gene, and the cause of the rest is unknown. The sample table shows about 59,000 clones, and 70% to 90% are seen once. The top ten hold around 6.9% of the sample. Sequenced sample: peripheral blood. The receptors were gathered from a man between 60 and 75 years old with active or convalescent COVID-19.

This chain links TRBV5-6 with TRBJ1-1; D unclear. Trimming shortened V by 6 bases and J by 5 bases, and 17 bases separated the two germline ends. Per the germline V gene, CDR1 is SGHDT and CDR2 is YYEEEE. This CDR3 is built from 14 residues. The CDR3 region is CASTPGEGRTEAFF. The CDR3 DNA follows: TGTGCCAGCACCCCCGGGGAGGGAAGGACTGAAGCTTTCTTT. The full variable domain, its missing parts supplied by reference TRBV5-6 and TRBJ1-1, is DAGVTQSPTHLIKTRGQQVTLRCSPKSGHDTVSWYQQALGQGPQFIFQYYEEEERQRGNFPDRFSGHQFPNYSSELNVNALLLGDSALYLCASTPGEGRTEAFFGQGTRLTVV.

The chain employs TRBV27 and TRBJ1-4, with 9 nucleotides matching TRBD1. Per the germline V gene, CDR1 is MNHEY and CDR2 is SMNVEV (reference sequence). The CDR3 sequence is 17 residues long. After removal of 6 bases from V and 7 bases from J, the junction contained 15 bases not matched to a gene. CDR3 bases: TGTGCCAGCAGACTTGGGATATCGACAGGGGGAGGTGAAAAACTGTTTTTT. This gives the protein CASRLGISTGGGEKLFF.

This clone has only a few counts. V is TRBV4-3 and J is TRBJ2-3; 8 nucleotides align to TRBD2. V gave up 9 bases and J gave up 2 bases; unmatched junction bases: 10. CDR1 LGHNA and CDR2 YSLEER come from the germline V gene. The CDR3 runs to 15 residues. This chain's CDR3 is CASSYGGGNTDTQYF. The CDR3 DNA follows: TGCGCCAGTTCATACGGGGGGGGAAACACAGATACGCAGTATTTT.

CDR3 in amino acids: CASSLGPRGEKLFF. CDR3 DNA: TGTGCCAGCAGCCTTGGCCCCCGGGGTGAAAAACTGTTTTTT. The chain employs TRBV5-4 and TRBJ1-4; unclear D gene. Trimming cost V 4 bases and J 7 bases, with 14 bases left between them. Germline loops: CDR1 SGHNT, CDR2 YYREEE (reference sequence). CDR3 length: 14 residues.

The rearrangement uses TRBV15 and TRBJ1-2, with TRBD1 matching over 7 bases. This CDR3 has 13 residues. Germline CDR1 and CDR2: LNHNV and YYDKDF (reference sequence). V lost 8 bases and J lost 2; bases outside the gene matches: 5. The CDR3 loop reads CATGQARNYGYTF. The CDR3 region has the DNA TGTGCCACCGGACAGGCTAGGAACTATGGCTACACCTTC.

This chain links TRBV5-6 with TRBJ1-3; no definite D call. CDR1 is SGHDT and CDR2 is YYEEEE in the germline V gene. The ends were cut back, 6 bases at V and 0 bases at J, with 25 bases in the middle. The CDR3 runs 19 residues. CDR3 amino acids: CASNLLHSSGGLSGNTIYF. Written as DNA, the CDR3 is TGTGCCAGCAACCTGCTTCATTCTTCGGGAGGGCTCTCTGGAAACACCATATATTTT.

In this sample, this clone turned up once. V and J are TRBV7-9 and TRBJ1-4; 8 nucleotides agree with TRBD1. This CDR3 is 15 amino acids long. J gave up 5 bases and V 5 bases, and 7 bases lay outside the gene matches. CDR1 is SEHNR and CDR2 is FQNEAQ in the germline V gene (reference sequence). The CDR3 nucleotides read TGTGCCAGCAGCCAGAGACAGGGGATGAATGAAAAACTGTTTTTT. Amino acid sequence: CASSQRQGMNEKLFF.

This chain uses TRBV19 with TRBJ2-1, with 7 positions matching TRBD1. Germline CDR1 is LNHDA and CDR2 is SQIVND (reference sequence). The J segment lost 4 bases and the V segment lost 5 bases, leaving 5 bases of the junction unmatched. The CDR3 is made up of 14 amino acids. The CDR3 protein is CASSPGQTYNEQFF. DNA for the CDR3: TGTGCCAGTAGTCCGGGACAGACTTACAATGAGCAGTTCTTC.

This clone appeared once. This chain uses TRBV7-9 with TRBJ2-1; 7 positions agree with TRBD1. Trimming removed 5 bases from V and 0 bases from J; junction bases left unmatched: 7. This CDR3 is 16 amino acids long. Germline V gives CDR1 SEHNR, CDR2 FQNEAQ (reference sequence). The CDR3 spells CASSLLGDSSYNEQFF. The CDR3 nucleotides read TGTGCCAGCAGCCTGCTTGGGGACAGCTCCTACAATGAGCAGTTCTTC.

The rearrangement uses TRBV18 and TRBJ2-5; 7 positions match TRBD2. V shed 3 bases and J 0 bases; nucleotides not matched to a gene: 4. This CDR3 contains 15 residues. Germline lookup yields CDR1 KGHSH and CDR2 LQKENI. The CDR3 DNA follows: TGTGCCAGCTCACCTAACGGGGGGTACCAAGAGACCCAGTACTTC. Translating gives CASSPNGGYQETQYF.

V usage is TRBV5-6 and J usage is TRBJ2-7; D remains ambiguous. The CDR3 extends over 14 amino acids. Germline CDR1 reads SGHDT; CDR2 reads YYEEEE. The ends were cut back, 1 base at V and 10 bases at J, with 18 bases in the middle. CDR3 amino acids: CASSLWLAPVGQYF. CDR3 nucleotide sequence: TGTGCCAGCAGCTTGTGGTTAGCTCCAGTCGGCCAGTACTTC.

The rearrangement links TRBV19 to TRBJ2-1, with TRBD2 identical over 11 bases. Germline assignment: CDR1 LNHDA and CDR2 SQIVND (reference sequence). Trimming at V came to 6 bases and at J to 2 bases, leaving 6 bases not matched to a gene. The CDR3 consists of 16 residues. Here the CDR3 reads CASSATSGVTYNEQFF. CDR3 DNA: TGTGCCAGTAGCGCGACTAGCGGGGTAACCTACAATGAGCAGTTCTTC. The full variable domain, in which reference TRBV19 and TRBJ2-1 provide the parts outside the CDR3, is DGGITQSPKYLFRKEGQNVTLSCEQNLNHDAMYWYRQDPGQGLRLIYYSQIVNDFQKGDIAEGYSVSREKKESFPLTVTSAQKNPTAFYLCASSATSGVTYNEQFFGPGTRLTVL.

The chain's CDR3 is CASSLGAAMNTEAFF. For the CDR3, the DNA is TGCGCCAGCAGCTTGGGGGCAGCAATGAACACTGAAGCTTTCTTT. This sequence joins TRBV5-1 and TRBJ1-1; D unresolved. The CDR3 is 15 residues long. V was trimmed by 0 bases and J by 0 bases, leaving 9 bases between them. Per germline, CDR1 SGHRS and CDR2 YFSETQ.

This clone has just one count. The chain carries TRBV29-1 and TRBJ1-6, with D perhaps TRBD1 (6 bases). Germline CDR1 and CDR2: SQVTM and ANQGSEA. Trimming pared 5 bases from V and 9 bases from J, leaving 17 bases between. The CDR3 is 14 amino acids. The CDR3, as DNA: TGCAGCGTTATAATCCAGGGGTCAGGTTCACCCCTCCACTTT. It translates to CSVIIQGSGSPLHF.

The chain links TRBV7-9 to TRBJ2-3, with 9 nucleotides matching TRBD1. V was clipped by 6 bases and J by 4 bases; unmatched bases: 11. The CDR3 is made up of 16 amino acids. Per germline, CDR1 SEHNR and CDR2 FQNEAQ (reference sequence). CDR3 protein: CASRPPWGQGADTQYF. CDR3 coding DNA: TGTGCCAGCAGACCTCCTTGGGGACAGGGTGCAGATACGCAGTATTTT.

The J gene is TRBJ1-5, the V gene TRBV10-3; D not resolved. With 2 bases removed from V and 5 bases from J, the gap between germline ends came to 19 bases. The CDR3 is 17 amino acids. Germline V gene sequence: CDR1 ENHRY, CDR2 SYGVKD. CDR3 bases: TGTGCCATCAGTGAGACGACAATTTCTACCCCATATCAGCCCCAGCATTTT. This codes for CAISETTISTPYQPQHF.

The V and J genes are TRBV27 and TRBJ2-5, with 11 bases identical to TRBD2. Per the germline V gene, CDR1 is MNHEY and CDR2 is SMNVEV (reference sequence). There are 18 residues in the CDR3. The V and J ends lost 7 bases and 2 bases, in that order; junction bases with no gene match: 15. The CDR3 reads CASIALAGVKGRQETQYF. The CDR3 DNA reads as TGTGCCAGCATCGCACTAGCGGGGGTCAAGGGGAGGCAAGAGACCCAGTACTTC.

The chain carries TRBV27 and TRBJ2-7, with D possibly being TRBD1 (6 bases). Looked up from germline, CDR1 is MNHEY and CDR2 is SMNVEV (reference sequence). There are 17 residues in the CDR3. With 1 base removed from V and 4 bases from J, the gap between germline ends came to 20 bases. The CDR3 nucleotides read TGTGCCAGCAGTTTATTCGCGAACGGACAGCTACTTTACGAGCAGTACTTC. This encodes CASSLFANGQLLYEQYF.

A single count supports this clone. The chain is built from TRBV29-1 and TRBJ2-6; TRBD1 matches 7 bases. Germline loops: CDR1 SQVTM, CDR2 ANQGSEA. CDR3 length equals 16 residues. J gave up 0 bases and V 4 bases, and 6 bases lay outside the gene matches. CDR3: CSVVKNRGSGANVLTF. The CDR3 DNA sequence: TGCAGCGTTGTGAAAAACAGGGGCTCTGGGGCCAACGTCCTGACTTTC.

V gene TRBV4-1 combines with J gene TRBJ1-5, with D perhaps matching TRBD1 (5 bases). CDR3 length: 16 residues. CDR1 and CDR2 from the germline V gene are MGHRA and YSYEKL. Trimming took off 2 bases at V and 7 bases at J, with 18 bases between the two ends. The CDR3: CASSQTETGGGQPQHF. CDR3 in DNA: TGCGCCAGCAGCCAAACGGAAACAGGAGGAGGGCAGCCCCAGCATTTT.

The chain links TRBV6-5 to TRBJ1-3; D is unclear. V dropped 8 bases and J dropped 7 bases, with 9 bases sitting between them. This CDR3 comprises 11 residues. CDR1 is MNHEY and CDR2 is SVGAGI in the germline V gene. The CDR3 reads CASLAENTIYF. CDR3 bases: TGTGCCAGCCTAGCGGAGAACACCATATATTTT.

In its sample, this clone was seen once. Here the CDR3 reads CASSVDRQGANYGYTF. The CDR3 nucleotides are TGTGCCAGCAGCGTAGATCGGCAGGGGGCTAACTATGGCTACACCTTC. The chain joins TRBV9 to TRBJ1-2; 7 positions match TRBD1. Trimming removed 0 bases from V and 0 bases from J; junction bases left unmatched: 5. CDR3 length: 16 residues. Germline CDR1 reads SGDLS; CDR2 reads YYNGEE.

The chain joins TRBV2 to TRBJ2-3; 11 bases fit TRBD2. V was clipped by 6 bases and J by 2 bases; unmatched bases: 22. Germline values: CDR1 SNHLY, CDR2 FYNNEI. This CDR3 comprises 21 residues. For the CDR3, the DNA is TGTGCCAGCAGCGCGGGGAAGACTAGCGGGAAAGCTAGAAGGGCCACAGATACGCAGTATTTT. Amino acids: CASSAGKTSGKARRATDTQYF.

V usage is TRBV6-1 and J usage is TRBJ1-3; D perhaps matches TRBD1 (5 bases). The germline V gene has CDR1 MNHNS and CDR2 SASEGT. V lost 2 bases, J lost 4 bases, and 9 bases lay in between. CDR3 length: 14 amino acids. This CDR3 is CASSERTRGNTIYF. The CDR3 nucleotides are TGTGCCAGCAGTGAAAGGACAAGGGGAAACACCATATATTTT.

This clone was seen once. V and J are TRBV11-2 and TRBJ2-7, with D unresolved. Looked up from germline, CDR1 is SGHAT and CDR2 is FQNNGV. V was shortened by 3 bases and J by 3 bases, with 12 bases between the two germline ends. The CDR3 has 14 amino acids. This chain's CDR3 is CASSFVGQSYEQYF. CDR3 DNA sequence: TGTGCCAGCAGCTTCGTCGGTCAAAGCTACGAGCAGTACTTC.

The chain has TRBV19 and TRBJ1-6; 7 bases line up with TRBD1. This CDR3 region has 13 residues. V was clipped by 9 bases and J by 7 bases; unmatched bases: 6. Germline V CDR1 and CDR2: LNHDA, SQIVND (reference sequence). CDR3 amino acids: CASETGQNSPLHF. CDR3 DNA: TGTGCCAGCGAGACAGGGCAGAATTCACCCCTCCACTTT.

The CDR3 DNA reads as TGTGCCAGCAGCCCGGGGGGCGGACAGAATAATTCACCCCTCCACTTT. Translation gives CASSPGGGQNNSPLHF. V gene TRBV27 combines with J gene TRBJ1-6; perhaps TRBD1 as D (6 bases). Per germline, CDR1 MNHEY and CDR2 SMNVEV (reference sequence). Trimming pared 6 bases from V and 5 bases from J, leaving 17 bases between. This CDR3 has 16 residues.

This chain uses TRBV19 with TRBJ1-1; 8 bases match TRBD1. This CDR3 region has 14 residues. V lost 7 bases, J lost 10 bases, and 14 bases stayed unmatched. CDR1 and CDR2 (germline): LNHDA, SQIVND (reference sequence). The CDR3 loop reads CASTDRGRNRGAFF. The CDR3 DNA sequence: TGTGCCAGTACCGACAGGGGTAGAAACCGAGGAGCTTTCTTT.

The chain couples TRBV27 to TRBJ1-6; TRBD1 matches 7 bases. Looked up from germline, CDR1 is MNHEY and CDR2 is SMNVEV (reference sequence). V was pared by 4 bases and J by 9 bases, with 6 bases of the junction left unmatched. This CDR3 is built from 14 residues. The CDR3 protein is CASSSAGQPSPLHF. CDR3 nucleotides: TGTGCCAGCAGTTCCGCGGGACAGCCTTCACCCCTCCACTTT.

The CDR3, as DNA: TGCGCCAGCAGCCCCACCCAGCGGGAGGAGACCCAGTACTTC. The encoded protein is CASSPTQREETQYF. This rearrangement joins TRBV5-1 to TRBJ2-5, with 8 bases fitting TRBD2. This CDR3 is built from 14 residues. Germline V CDR1 and CDR2: SGHRS, YFSETQ. V lost 4 bases to trimming and J lost 5 bases; unmatched junction nucleotides: 7.

This chain links TRBV18 with TRBJ2-7, with D perhaps TRBD1 (5 bases). Trimming removed 3 bases from V and 3 bases from J, with 15 bases in between. The CDR3 totals 15 residues. Germline V lookup: CDR1 KGHSH, CDR2 LQKENI. Written as DNA, the CDR3 is TGTGCCAGCTCACCTCGCGGTGTCAGGGACTACGAGCAGTACTTC. This gives the protein CASSPRGVRDYEQYF.

The chain combines TRBV24-1 with TRBJ2-5; 8 bases line up with TRBD1. The germline V gene has CDR1 KGHDR and CDR2 SFDVKD. V lost 4 bases and J lost 4; bases outside the gene matches: 4. The CDR3 loop spans 14 amino acids. The CDR3 reads CATSETGTGETQYF. The CDR3 coding sequence is TGTGCCACCAGTGAGACCGGGACAGGAGAGACCCAGTACTTC.